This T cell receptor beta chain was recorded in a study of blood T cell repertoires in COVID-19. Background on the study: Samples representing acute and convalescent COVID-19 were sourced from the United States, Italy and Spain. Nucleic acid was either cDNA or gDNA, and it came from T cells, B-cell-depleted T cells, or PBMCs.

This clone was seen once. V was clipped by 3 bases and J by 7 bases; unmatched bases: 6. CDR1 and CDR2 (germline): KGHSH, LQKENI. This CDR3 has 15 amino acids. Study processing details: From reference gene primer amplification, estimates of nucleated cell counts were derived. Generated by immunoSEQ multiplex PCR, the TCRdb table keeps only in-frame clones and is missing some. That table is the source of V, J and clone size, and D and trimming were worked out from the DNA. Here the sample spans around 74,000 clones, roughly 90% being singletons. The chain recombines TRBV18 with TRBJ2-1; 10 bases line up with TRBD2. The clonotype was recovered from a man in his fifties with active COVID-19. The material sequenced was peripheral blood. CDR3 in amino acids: CASSPGAGGRNEQFF. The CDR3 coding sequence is TGTGCCAGCTCACCGGGAGCGGGGGGGCGGAATGAGCAGTTCTTC.